The rows below give T cell receptor beta chains drawn from one sample of a study of cytomegalovirus exposure and HLA in healthy donors. Only in-frame clones appear in the TCRdb table, and some are missing; sequencing was by immunoSEQ multiplex PCR. With approximately 150,000 clones in the sample, the ten largest clones hold 0.75% to 1%. The sample taken for sequencing was PBMCs. These receptors originate from a male donor in good health and CMV-seronegative. Both conserved end residues are trimmed from each CDR3. Fields, in order: CDR3 length, J gene, V gene, CDR3 protein.

>10|TRBJ1-1|TRBV30
AWGQGGTEAF
>12|TRBJ1-2|TRBV6-5
ASSAQGGGYGYT
>13|TRBJ1-1|TRBV19
ASSIPLGLNTEAF
>11|TRBJ1-4|TRBV30
AWSGDSWEKLF
>14|TRBJ1-5|TRBV7-9
ASSLGEGQGNQPQH
>9|TRBJ1-4|TRBV28
ASRFGEKLF
>11|TRBJ2-7|TRBV14
ASSQDPGFEQY
>12|TRBJ1-5|TRBV7-9
ASSLQGNNQPQH
>14|TRBJ2-1|TRBV6-5
ASSYSPSGLYNEQF
>12|TRBJ2-2|TRBV27
ASSLYGGTGELF
>11|TRBJ2-2|TRBV7-9
ASSGRDRGALF
>13|TRBJ2-7|TRBV6-5
ASSTRTRIGPEQY
>11|TRBJ1-2|TRBV30
AWKTGNIYGYT
>12|TRBJ2-2|TRBV25-1
ASRGRGSTGELF
>11|TRBJ1-2|TRBV5-4
ASSSTVDYGYT
>11|TRBJ2-1|TRBV30
AWSVFSSNEQF
>14|TRBJ1-2|TRBV27
ASSFRGKVPLGGYT
>14|TRBJ2-5|TRBV7-6
ASSLAASGDQETQY
>11|TRBJ2-7|TRBV29-1
SVGTSGSYEQY
>11|TRBJ1-2|TRBV6-1
ASSEVGFYGYT
>13|TRBJ1-1|TRBV5-1
ASSLEGGSGTEAF
>9|TRBJ1-1|TRBV20-1
SARQSNEAF
>10|TRBJ1-2|TRBV30
AYDNRGHGYT
>12|TRBJ1-2|TRBV5-1
ASSFRGLNYGYT
>13|TRBJ2-5|TRBV7-9
ASSPPSGGEETQY
>14|TRBJ2-7|TRBV13
ASSSTQLSNSYEQY
>13|TRBJ2-2|TRBV29-1
SVQGRQGVSGELF
>11|TRBJ2-3|TRBV5-4
ASSGRDSDTQY